The 15 T cell receptor beta chains presented below share a single source sample, sequenced in a study of naive CD8 T cells in extremely preterm neonates. Clones were sequenced by immunoSEQ multiplex PCR, and TCRdb holds only the in-frame ones, with some missing. The sample records about 5,800 clones, around 97% being singletons. The specimen was naive CD8+ T cells from blood. These receptors originate from a human donor in good health.

This chain links TRBV11-2 with TRBJ2-7; TRBD1 matches 11 bases. Germline V gene data show CDR1 as SGHAT and CDR2 as FQNNGV. V shed 5 bases and J 2 bases; nucleotides not matched to a gene: 2. The CDR3 is 14 amino acids. The CDR3 nucleotides are TGTGCCAGCAGCCTGGGACAGGGGGCCTACGAGCAGTACGTC. Its translation: CASSLGQGAYEQYV.

The rearrangement links TRBV7-2 to TRBJ2-7; 12 nucleotides match TRBD2. Germline V gene data show CDR1 as SGHTA and CDR2 as FQGNSA. J lost 3 bases, V lost 4 bases, and 7 bases had no gene match. CDR3 length: 16 residues. The DNA for the CDR3 is TGTGCCAGCAGCTCCAGGACTAGCGGGGTGGACTACGAGCAGTACTTC. It encodes CASSSRTSGVDYEQYF.

This clone was counted only a few times. This chain links TRBV5-1 with TRBJ1-1; D gene uncertain. From germline, CDR1 is SGHRS and CDR2 YFSETQ. The germline V and J ends were trimmed by 0 bases and 6 bases, with 3 bases remaining between them. The CDR3 covers 11 residues. The chain's CDR3 is CASSLGAEAFF. CDR3 in DNA: TGCGCCAGCAGCTTGGGAGCTGAAGCTTTCTTT.

CDR3 amino acids: CASSQVQGSYEQYV. CDR3 nucleotides: TGCGCCAGCAGCCAAGTGCAGGGCTCCTACGAGCAGTACGTC. The chain recombines TRBV4-1 with TRBJ2-7; a possible D gene is TRBD1 (5 bases). Germline values: CDR1 MGHRA, CDR2 YSYEKL. V was cut by 1 base and J by 0 bases, with 7 bases left in between. CDR3 length: 14 residues.

This rearrangement joins TRBV10-1 to TRBJ1-5, with TRBD1 matching over 7 bases. Germline V CDR1 and CDR2: WNHNN, SYGVQD (reference sequence). V dropped 9 bases and J dropped 2; count of bases not matched to a gene: 7. The CDR3 runs to 14 residues. The CDR3 sequence is CARATGSGNQPQHF. Here the CDR3 DNA reads TGCGCCAGGGCGACAGGGTCTGGCAATCAGCCCCAGCATTTT.

The chain recombines TRBV15 with TRBJ2-5; TRBD2 aligns across 8 bases. The ends lost 1 base at V and 1 base at J; junction bases unmatched: 2. The CDR3 contains 15 residues. Per the germline V gene, CDR1 is LNHNV and CDR2 is YYDKDF (reference sequence). CDR3 amino acids: CATSRVSGGQETQYF. CDR3 DNA: TGTGCCACCAGCAGAGTAAGCGGGGGCCAAGAGACCCAGTACTTC.

The chain recombines TRBV9 with TRBJ2-2; 9 bases fit TRBD1. The CDR3 has 16 residues. CDR1 is SGDLS, CDR2 YYNGEE, per germline. The ends lost 3 bases at V and 4 bases at J; junction bases unmatched: 7. The CDR3 DNA is TGTGCCAGCAGCGGCGCGGGACAGGGTGTCACCGGGGAGCTGTTTTTT. Encoded protein: CASSGAGQGVTGELFF.

This clone was seen a single time. The J gene is TRBJ2-3, the V gene TRBV4-3; 15 bases line up with TRBD2. The CDR3 runs to 17 residues. Germline-derived CDR1 and CDR2 are LGHNA and YSLEER. After removal of 3 bases from V and 0 bases from J, the junction contained 1 base not matched to a gene. For the CDR3, the DNA is TGCGCCAGCAGCCAGGGGACTAGCGGGAGGAGCACAGATACGCAGTATTTT. Protein sequence: CASSQGTSGRSTDTQYF.

The chain couples TRBV7-6 to TRBJ1-1; D ambiguous. The CDR3 loop spans 14 amino acids. V was pared by 3 bases and J by 1 base, with 9 bases between. Germline V gene sequence: CDR1 SGHVS, CDR2 FNYEAQ. CDR3 sequence reads: CASSFGLGNTEAFF. As DNA, the CDR3 is TGTGCCAGCAGCTTCGGACTGGGGAACACTGAAGCTTTCTTT.

This rearrangement joins TRBV11-2 to TRBJ1-2; TRBD1 is a possible D gene (5 bases). The CDR3 consists of 14 residues. Germline-derived CDR1 and CDR2 are SGHAT and FQNNGV. The germline V and J ends were trimmed by 2 bases and 4 bases, with 11 bases remaining between them. CDR3 sequence: CASSLNPGSYGYTF. The DNA for the CDR3 is TGTGCCAGCAGCTTAAACCCAGGGTCCTATGGCTACACCTTC.

The J gene is TRBJ1-5, the V gene TRBV27, with 8 bases that match TRBD1. Germline lookup yields CDR1 MNHEY and CDR2 SMNVEV (reference sequence). J was trimmed by 2 bases and V by 4 bases; bases with no gene match: 4. The CDR3 is made up of 15 amino acids. The CDR3 coding sequence is TGTGCCAGCAGTTGGACAGGGAGTGGCAATCAGCCCCAGCATTTT. This gives the protein CASSWTGSGNQPQHF.

This clone was observed a single time. This rearrangement joins TRBV11-2 to TRBJ1-6; D may be TRBD1 (6 bases). V gave up 5 bases and J gave up 9 bases, with 17 bases separating them. CDR3 size: 15 residues. Germline V gives CDR1 SGHAT, CDR2 FQNNGV. CDR3 DNA: TGTGCCAGCAGCCCCTCGACAGGATTTCGTTCACCCCTCCACTTT. Its protein product is CASSPSTGFRSPLHF. The complete variable domain, with remaining parts taken from reference TRBV11-2 and TRBJ1-6, reads EAGVAQSPRYKIIEKRQSVAFWCNPISGHATLYWYQQILGQGPKLLIQFQNNGVVDDSQLPKDRFSAERLKGVDSTLKIQPAKLEDSAVYLCASSPSTGFRSPLHFGNGTRLTVT.

The chain carries TRBV7-9 and TRBJ2-2, with 10 positions matching TRBD2. The germline gives CDR1 SEHNR, CDR2 FQNEAQ (reference sequence). The CDR3 length is 15 residues. Germline trimming cut 5 bases from V and 4 bases from J; bases unmatched to any gene: 4. The CDR3, as DNA: TGTGCCAGCAGCCCTAGCGGGGGAATCACCGGGGAGCTGTTTTTT. Amino acid sequence: CASSPSGGITGELFF.

The chain joins TRBV4-1 to TRBJ1-2, with a tentative D call TRBD1 (5 bases). Per germline, CDR1 MGHRA and CDR2 YSYEKL. Trimming took 5 bases from V and 1 from J, leaving 20 bases between them. The CDR3 is 17 amino acids. The chain's CDR3 is CASSNRPIAGFNYGYTF. The CDR3 region has the DNA TGCGCCAGCAGCAATCGTCCTATAGCAGGGTTTAACTATGGCTACACCTTC.

CDR3 DNA sequence: TGCAGTGCTAGACCAGGGTATGAGCAGTTCTTC. The encoded protein is CSARPGYEQFF. The chain is built from TRBV20-1 and TRBJ2-1; a possible D gene is TRBD1 (5 bases). CDR3 length: 11 residues. Trimming shortened V by 2 bases and J by 8 bases, and 7 bases separated the two germline ends. Per germline, CDR1 DFQATT and CDR2 SNEGSKA (reference sequence).